Listed below are T cell receptor beta chains from one sample, sequenced in a study of shared clonotypes between healthy human individuals. The assay was immunoSEQ multiplex PCR, and TCRdb's table has in-frame clones only and misses some. The table lists roughly 2.5 million clones, around nine tenths of them singletons. Sequencing was carried out using naive CD4+ T cells sorted from blood. The receptors were gathered from a man younger than 30 in good health. CDR3s include the opening cysteine and the closing phenylalanine or tryptophan. D genes are given only for firm matches. Clone size is given for some rows only: seen once, a few or many times, or a class if the clone is expanded.

D gene | J gene | clone size | V gene | CDR3 protein | CDR3 DNA
TRBD1 | TRBJ1-5 | few | TRBV19 | CATKDREGNQPQHF | TGTGCCACCAAAGACAGGGAGGGCAATCAGCCCCAGCATTTT
TRBD1 | TRBJ1-4 | - | TRBV30 | CASSDRGGDEKLFF | TGTGCCTCCTCGGACAGGGGTGGTGACGAAAAACTGTTTTTT
TRBD1 | TRBJ1-2 | few | TRBV7-9 | CASSSQGADYGYTF | TGTGCCAGCAGCTCTCAGGGGGCGGACTATGGCTACACCTTC
- | TRBJ1-5 | - | TRBV9 | CASSGTGFQPQHF | TGTGCCAGCAGCGGAACAGGGTTTCAGCCCCAGCATTTT
TRBD2 | TRBJ2-2 | - | TRBV5-1 | CASSFWRDYTGELFF | TGCGCCAGCAGCTTTTGGCGGGACTACACTGGGGAGCTGTTTTTT
- | TRBJ2-2 | - | TRBV2 | CASRGSGTSTGELFF | TGTGCCAGCCGTGGCTCCGGGACTTCCACCGGGGAGCTGTTTTTT
- | TRBJ1-2 | - | TRBV5-4 | CASRISGVANYGYTF | TGTGCCAGCAGGATTTCAGGGGTAGCTAACTATGGCTACACCTTC
- | TRBJ2-5 | - | TRBV27 | CASRRSLQETQYF | TGTGCCAGCAGGCGGTCGTTACAAGAGACCCAGTACTTC
- | TRBJ2-2 | - | TRBV11-1 | CASSPGQTNTGELFF | TGTGCCAGCAGCCCGGGCCAGACGAACACCGGGGAGCTGTTTTTT
- | TRBJ2-5 | - | TRBV5-1 | CASSLVLKETQYF | TGCGCCAGCAGCTTGGTTCTCAAAGAGACCCAGTACTTC
TRBD1 | TRBJ1-2 | - | TRBV19 | CASSSGQGNYGYTF | TGTGCCAGTAGTTCGGGACAGGGGAACTATGGCTACACCTTC
- | TRBJ1-1 | - | TRBV23-1 | CASSPIGITPAKLNTEAFF | TGCGCCAGCAGCCCAATCGGTATAACGCCCGCCAAATTGAACACTGAAGCTTTCTTT
TRBD2 | TRBJ2-5 | - | TRBV10-3 | CAISESGGGALETQYF | TGTGCCATCAGTGAGTCAGGCGGGGGGGCTTTGGAGACCCAGTACTTC
TRBD1 | TRBJ2-7 | once | TRBV10-3 | CAISDTGASGYEQYF | TGTGCCATCAGTGACACAGGGGCGTCGGGCTACGAGCAGTACTTC
- | TRBJ2-3 | - | TRBV10-3 | CAISESLRTSTDTQYF | TGTGCCATCAGTGAGTCGTTGCGGACTAGCACAGATACGCAGTATTTT
- | TRBJ2-4 | - | TRBV30 | CAWSEGGKNIQYF | TGTGCCTGGAGCGAAGGGGGTAAAAACATTCAGTACTTC
- | TRBJ2-3 | - | TRBV2 | CASRLTDTQYF | TGTGCCAGCAGACTCACAGATACGCAGTATTTT
- | TRBJ2-6 | - | TRBV27 | CASSLVAASSGANVLTF | TGTGCCAGCAGTTTAGTAGCGGCCAGCTCTGGGGCCAACGTCCTGACTTTC
- | TRBJ1-2 | - | TRBV13 | CASSFTPRDNKYGYTF | TGTGCCAGCAGCTTCACGCCGAGGGACAACAAATATGGCTACACCTTC
- | TRBJ2-7 | - | TRBV15 | CATSREPSYEQYF | TGTGCCACCAGCAGAGAACCGTCCTACGAGCAGTACTTC
TRBD1 | TRBJ1-5 | - | TRBV29-1 | CSDAPGDSDQPQHF | TGCAGCGATGCCCCGGGGGACAGTGATCAGCCCCAGCATTTT
- | TRBJ1-5 | few | TRBV28 | CASNLNQQPQHF | TGTGCCAGCAACCTAAATCAACAGCCCCAGCATTTT
- | TRBJ1-2 | - | TRBV16 | CASSRGTNYGYTF | TGTGCCAGCAGCAGAGGCACTAACTATGGCTACACCTTC
- | TRBJ2-5 | once | TRBV7-7 | CASSSRWGETQYF | TGTGCTAGCAGCTCCCGTTGGGGAGAGACCCAGTACTTC
TRBD1 | TRBJ1-1 | - | TRBV5-1 | CASSLEGTAHGEAFF | TGCGCCAGCAGCTTGGAGGGGACAGCACACGGTGAAGCTTTCTTT
TRBD1 | TRBJ1-5 | - | TRBV2 | CASSVMWGQNSNQPQHF | TGTGCCAGCAGCGTTATGTGGGGACAGAATAGCAATCAGCCCCAGCATTTT
- | TRBJ2-2 | - | TRBV5-1 | CASSFLPQGWEDTGELFF | TGCGCCAGCAGCTTTCTTCCCCAGGGCTGGGAAGACACCGGGGAGCTGTTTTTT
TRBD1 | TRBJ1-4 | - | TRBV27 | CASRPGQAHATNEKLFF | TGTGCCAGCAGACCGGGACAGGCACATGCAACTAATGAAAAACTGTTTTTT
- | TRBJ2-1 | - | TRBV28 | CASSLRWNEQFF | TGTGCCAGCAGTTTGCGATGGAATGAGCAGTTCTTC
- | TRBJ2-5 | - | TRBV6-5 | CASSPTSFRETQYF | TGTGCCAGCAGTCCGACATCATTTAGGGAGACCCAGTACTTC
- | TRBJ1-1 | few | TRBV6-4 | CASRGANTEAFF | TGTGCCAGCAGGGGCGCAAACACTGAAGCTTTCTTT
TRBD1 | TRBJ1-4 | once | TRBV7-2 | CASSYGTGRKEKLFF | TGTGCCAGCAGCTACGGGACAGGACGAAAAGAAAAACTGTTTTTT
- | TRBJ1-1 | - | TRBV5-4 | CASSLDSPTEAFF | TGTGCCAGCAGCTTGGACAGCCCAACTGAAGCTTTCTTT
TRBD1 | TRBJ1-3 | - | TRBV6-6 | CASSYAQGDTGNTIYF | TGTGCCAGCAGTTACGCGCAGGGGGATACAGGAAACACCATATATTTT
- | TRBJ2-7 | - | TRBV7-2 | CASSREGWRDYEQYF | TGTGCCAGCAGCCGTGAGGGCTGGCGTGACTACGAGCAGTACTTC
- | TRBJ2-2 | - | TRBV30 | CAWSVRRPTNTGELFF | TGTGCCTGGAGTGTACGAAGACCCACGAACACCGGGGAGCTGTTTTTT
- | TRBJ2-1 | - | TRBV5-6 | CASSPTTSSPSNSYNEQFF | TGTGCCAGCAGCCCCACTACTAGCTCCCCTTCCAACTCCTACAATGAGCAGTTCTTC
- | TRBJ2-7 | - | TRBV9 | CASSPLPDRNEQYF | TGTGCCAGCAGCCCTCTTCCCGACAGGAACGAGCAGTACTTC
- | TRBJ2-5 | once | TRBV18 | CASSPGVQETQYF | TGTGCCAGCTCACCTGGGGTCCAAGAGACCCAGTACTTC
TRBD2 | TRBJ2-5 | - | TRBV28 | CASSSGGAGEIETQYF | TGTGCCAGCAGTTCTGGGGGTGCGGGGGAGATTGAGACCCAGTACTTC
TRBD1 | TRBJ1-5 | - | TRBV19 | CASSMSPDRAYSNQPQHF | TGTGCCAGTAGTATGAGCCCAGACAGGGCCTATAGCAATCAGCCCCAGCATTTT
- | TRBJ2-1 | - | TRBV6-6 | CASSYIPATDNGEQFF | TGTGCCAGCAGTTACATACCTGCTACGGATAATGGTGAGCAGTTCTTC
- | TRBJ2-5 | - | TRBV2 | CASGRRFWETQYF | TGTGCCAGCGGGAGGAGGTTTTGGGAGACCCAGTACTTC
TRBD1 | TRBJ2-7 | - | TRBV18 | CASSPLGTGGYYEQYF | TGTGCCAGCTCACCACTCGGGACAGGGGGCTACTACGAGCAGTACTTC
- | TRBJ1-5 | few | TRBV19 | CASSIGVLYNQPQHF | TGTGCCAGTAGTATAGGAGTTCTATACAATCAGCCCCAGCATTTT
- | TRBJ2-2 | - | TRBV4-3 | CASSPNAFGVMAGELFF | TGCGCCAGCAGCCCCAATGCGTTCGGGGTTATGGCCGGGGAGCTGTTTTTT
TRBD2 | TRBJ2-1 | - | TRBV11-2 | CASSLEQGGGNNEQFF | TGTGCCAGCAGCTTAGAGCAGGGCGGGGGGAACAATGAGCAGTTCTTC
- | TRBJ2-7 | - | TRBV15 | CAPNTNRSGSNRWEQYF | TGTGCCCCCAACACAAATAGATCCGGTTCGAATCGTTGGGAGCAGTACTTC
TRBD1 | TRBJ1-3 | - | TRBV7-2 | CASSPNDRGGGNTIYF | TGTGCCAGCAGCCCTAATGACAGGGGAGGTGGAAACACCATATATTTT
- | TRBJ1-2 | - | TRBV28 | CASSPGTVGGYTF | TGTGCCAGCAGTCCTGGGACCGTTGGTGGCTACACCTTC
- | TRBJ2-7 | - | TRBV5-1 | CASSLRGDSEQYF | TGCGCCAGCAGCTTGAGGGGGGATAGCGAGCAGTACTTC
- | TRBJ2-7 | - | TRBV30 | CAWSKLKQSYEQYF | TGTGCCTGGAGTAAACTAAAACAATCCTACGAGCAGTACTTC
- | TRBJ2-2 | - | TRBV10-1 | CASSDGALGTGELFF | TGCGCCAGCAGTGATGGGGCCTTGGGTACCGGGGAGCTGTTTTTT
- | TRBJ2-2 | - | TRBV25-1 | CASSDTLPNTGELFF | TGTGCCAGCAGTGACACTCTCCCGAACACCGGGGAGCTGTTTTTT
- | TRBJ2-7 | - | TRBV27 | CAPLDCYEQYF | TGTGCCCCGTTGGACTGCTACGAGCAGTACTTC
- | TRBJ1-2 | - | TRBV2 | CASSGDGDYGYTF | TGTGCCAGCAGCGGTGACGGAGACTATGGCTACACCTTC
- | TRBJ1-2 | - | TRBV5-4 | CASGLAGDPGYTF | TGTGCCAGCGGATTAGCAGGGGACCCTGGCTACACCTTC
TRBD1 | TRBJ1-2 | - | TRBV7-2 | CASSSDRVGGYTF | TGTGCCAGCAGCTCAGACAGGGTTGGTGGCTACACCTTC